The rows below give T cell receptor beta chains drawn from one sample of a study of identical twins. TCRdb reprocessed the 5' RACE reads via MiXCR and lists one record per CDR3 protein. Among about 470,000 distinct CDR3 sequences listed, roughly a quarter were seen once. The data also belong to a second study, concerning T cells expressing NK-cell markers.

Input material: CD4+ T cells sorted from blood. These receptor sequences come from a woman aged 18-30 years in good health. Each CDR3 is given with its conserved first and last residue. D genes are given only for firm matches. Clone size, where shown, is once, few, many, or a class for clones that have expanded.

>TRBJ2-7|NA|TRBV7-8|NA
CASSLVDNRQYF
>TRBJ1-2|TRBD1|TRBV12-3/TRBV12-4|few
CASSFRDRGLASGYTF
>TRBJ2-3|NA|TRBV4-2|few
CASRGRYATDTQYF
>TRBJ1-1|NA|TRBV29-1|NA
CSVKGTLNTEAFF
>TRBJ1-2|NA|TRBV10-1|NA
CASSEKLNYGYTF
>TRBJ1-2|TRBD1|TRBV7-2|few
CASSLAGTGGNFYGYTF
>TRBJ1-2|NA|TRBV6-5|few
CASSYSMSQVNGYTF
>TRBJ2-7|TRBD1|TRBV6-1|NA
CATRGQGDYEQYF
>TRBJ1-1|NA|TRBV2|NA
CASSGWTRMNTEAFF
>TRBJ2-7|NA|TRBV12-3/TRBV12-4|few
CASSLQVAEQYF
>TRBJ2-2|TRBD1|TRBV6-1|NA
CASSPQGASAGELFF
>TRBJ2-1|NA|TRBV5-1|NA
CASSLGSLGADEQFF
>TRBJ2-3|TRBD2|TRBV10-3|NA
CAISTSGSTDTQYF
>TRBJ1-1|TRBD1|TRBV29-1|NA
CSVKSDRAVAFF
>TRBJ2-7|NA|TRBV20-1|few
CSARDGTGSYEQYF
>TRBJ1-1|TRBD1|TRBV5-1|few
CASSLQGAARPEAFF
>TRBJ1-3|TRBD1|TRBV20-1|many
CSARDGLQGDGGNTIYF
>TRBJ1-4|NA|TRBV4-3|NA
CASSQDWGKVFF
>TRBJ2-7|NA|TRBV6-2/TRBV6-3|NA
CASSYRGNPYEQYF
>TRBJ2-7|TRBD1|TRBV5-1|few
CASGTGGYEQYF
>TRBJ1-5|NA|TRBV7-6|NA
CASSLGVWQPQHF
>TRBJ2-2|TRBD2|TRBV29-1|few
CSVEEGLGLFF
>TRBJ2-5|TRBD2|TRBV24-1|NA
CATSDPTSDRQYF
>TRBJ1-2|NA|TRBV10-3|NA
CATTKRRLGTELLYGYTF